These 27 T cell receptor beta chains came from one sample sequenced in a study of post-analysis software for immune sequencing data. Study conclusions and caveats: In patients, about 5 TRBV segments were more frequent than in controls, with TRBV5-6, TRBV5-1 and TRBV20-1 among them.

Antigens of these TCRs are unknown. The authors incorporated unique molecular identifiers into the TCR beta cDNA libraries. TCRdb independently ran MiXCR on the PCR reads; one entry per CDR3 protein. The table records fewer than 850,000 distinct CDR3 sequences, approximately 30% of them present only once. Sequencing was done on a sample of blood. The source of these receptors is a girl aged 10-17 years with multiple sclerosis.

In the case of this clonotype: A much larger clone lies one base from this, so it may be a read error. V is TRBV7-2 and J is TRBJ2-1, with TRBD2 identical over 11 bases. The J call may be mistaken, given a closer DNA end match to TRBJ2-7. Germline lookup yields CDR1 SGHTA and CDR2 FQGNSA. The CDR3 contains 15 residues. The CDR3, as DNA: TGTGCCAGCAGATCTAGCGGGGGGACTTACAATGAGCAGTACTTC. It yields the protein CASRSSGGTYNEQYF.

The chain employs TRBV3-1 and TRBJ2-1, with TRBD2 matching over 12 bases. The CDR3 is 16 residues long. V lost 6 bases and J lost 8; bases outside the gene matches: 11. The germline gives CDR1 LGHDT, CDR2 YNNKEL (reference sequence). The CDR3 sequence is CASRRLAGGPSHEQFF. CDR3 in DNA: TGTGCCAGCAGACGGCTAGCGGGAGGGCCGAGTCATGAGCAGTTCTTC.

This clonotype has just a few counts. This chain joins TRBV7-8 and TRBJ2-1; 7 bases are shared with TRBD2. V was pared by 3 bases and J by 9 bases, with 8 bases of the junction left unmatched. This CDR3 has 14 residues. Germline-derived CDR1 and CDR2 are SGHVS and FQNEAQ. Written as DNA, the CDR3 is TGTGCCAGCAGCTTCTACGCCTGGGGGGGTGAGCAGTTCTTC. It encodes CASSFYAWGGEQFF.

This clonotype came up a few times. V usage is TRBV28 and J usage is TRBJ2-7, with a weak D call TRBD1 (6 bases). The CDR3 spans 13 residues. The germline V gene encodes CDR1 MDHEN and CDR2 SYDVKM. The germline V and J ends were trimmed by 4 bases and 9 bases, with 16 bases remaining between them. This CDR3 is CASSSRDTGRQYF. For the CDR3, the DNA is TGTGCCAGCAGTTCCCGGGACACGGGTCGGCAGTACTTC.

The chain has TRBV28 and TRBJ2-2, with D maybe TRBD1 (6 bases). CDR1 is MDHEN and CDR2 is SYDVKM in the germline V gene. This CDR3 is 14 amino acids long. V was cut by 6 bases and J by 2 bases, with 10 bases left in between. The CDR3 protein is CASRTGPNTGELFF. For the CDR3, the DNA is TGTGCCAGCAGGACAGGTCCAAACACCGGGGAGCTGTTTTTT. Full variable domain (remainder filled in from reference TRBV28 and TRBJ2-2): DVKVTQSSRYLVKRTGEKVFLECVQDMDHENMFWYRQDPGLGLRLIYFSYDVKMKEKGDIPEGYSVSREKKERFSLILESASTNQTSMYLCASRTGPNTGELFFGEGSRLTVL.

Only a few counts were recorded for this clonotype. The chain links TRBV2 to TRBJ1-2; 7 positions agree with TRBD1. The V segment lost 3 bases and the J segment 2 bases; nucleotides outside the gene matches: 6. The CDR3 spans 15 residues. Germline CDR1 is SNHLY and CDR2 is FYNNEI. CDR3 sequence: CASSEDRNWNYGYTF. The CDR3 bases are TGTGCCAGCAGTGAGGACAGGAATTGGAACTATGGCTACACCTTC. Together with reference TRBV2 and TRBJ1-2, the CDR3 gives the full variable domain: EPEVTQTPSHQVTQMGQEVILRCVPISNHLYFYWYRQILGQKVEFLVSFYNNEISEKSEIFDDQFSVERPDGSNFTLKIRSTKLEDSAMYFCASSEDRNWNYGYTFGSGTRLTVV.

This clonotype has only a few counts. One junction end disagrees with the germline gene, perhaps due to a read error. The chain combines TRBV7-2 with TRBJ2-5; the match to TRBD2 covers 10 bases. The J call could be wrong; TRBJ2-7 is a better fit for the DNA end. The germline gives CDR1 SGHTA, CDR2 FQGNSA. The CDR3 loop spans 17 amino acids. CDR3 DNA sequence: TGTGCCGGCAGCTCAGCGGGAGGGCTCCGCACCACCTACGAGCAGTACTTC. Protein sequence: CAGSSAGGLRTTYEQYF.

The genes are TRBV12-3 or TRBV12-4 and TRBJ2-7; D perhaps matches TRBD1 (5 bases). This CDR3 region has 13 residues. V was trimmed by 4 bases and J by 2 bases, leaving 9 bases between them. CDR3 sequence reads: CASSWGSTYEQYF. As DNA, the CDR3 is TGTGCCAGCAGTTGGGGCAGCACCTACGAGCAGTACTTC.

The CDR3 reads CSASRGVGETQYF. In DNA, the CDR3 is TGCAGTGCTAGTCGCGGGGTCGGGGAGACCCAGTACTTC. The chain has TRBV20-1 and TRBJ2-5; tentatively, D is TRBD2 (6 bases). CDR1 is DFQATT, CDR2 SNEGSKA, per germline (reference sequence). CDR3 length equals 13 residues. Trimming removed 3 bases from V and 5 bases from J, with 13 bases in between.

This clonotype was recorded a few times. This chain connects TRBV20-1 to TRBJ2-3; possible D gene TRBD2, 5 bases. V was shortened by 1 base and J by 10 bases, with 15 bases between the two germline ends. The CDR3 is made up of 13 amino acids. Per the germline V gene, CDR1 is DFQATT and CDR2 is SNEGSKA (reference sequence). The CDR3 sequence: CSARADPGIAQYF. As DNA, the CDR3 is TGCAGTGCTAGAGCCGACCCCGGGATAGCGCAGTATTTT.

This clonotype was seen a few times. V and J are TRBV20-1 and TRBJ2-4, with D perhaps given as TRBD1 or TRBD2 (7 bases each). There are 14 residues in the CDR3. V was pared by 5 bases and J by 13 bases, with 24 bases between. The germline CDR1 and CDR2 sequences are DFQATT and SNEGSKA (reference sequence). CDR3 bases: TGCAGTGCTCCTAGGGAGGGGGCAGGATGGGAGCAGTACTTC. It is translated as CSAPREGAGWEQYF.

This clonotype was detected only once. The genes are TRBV20-1 and TRBJ2-2; D gene uncertain. This CDR3 contains 13 residues. Germline lookup yields CDR1 DFQATT and CDR2 SNEGSKA (reference sequence). The germline V and J ends were trimmed by 3 bases and 5 bases, with 10 bases remaining between them. CDR3 DNA sequence: TGCAGTGCTAGGGCATGGGGAACCGGGGAGCTGTTTTTT. Its translation is CSARAWGTGELFF.

As for this clonotype: The junction departs from the called germline gene at one end, perhaps through a read error. V is TRBV27 and J is TRBJ2-6; D is perhaps TRBD1 (5 bases). The V gene's germline CDR1 is MNHEY and CDR2 SMNVEV (reference sequence). The CDR3 is 15 amino acids. The CDR3 region has the DNA TGTGCCAGCAGTCCGTCGGGTTCTGGGGCCAACGACCTGACTTTC. Translating it yields CASSPSGSGANDLTF.

This clonotype has a count of ten or more. This chain uses TRBV12-3 or TRBV12-4 with TRBJ2-5; D is unclear. V was trimmed by 7 bases and J by 3 bases, leaving 9 bases between them. This CDR3 has 12 residues. The CDR3 nucleotides read TGTGCCAGCACCGGGCAGAAAGAGACCCAGTACTTC. Its protein product is CASTGQKETQYF.

The V and J genes are TRBV7-9 and TRBJ2-1; 14 bases map to TRBD2. The CDR3 has 17 residues. The ends lost 5 bases at V and 4 bases at J; junction bases unmatched: 7. From germline, CDR1 is SEHNR and CDR2 FQNEAQ (reference sequence). The CDR3 is CASSLRLAGGMYNEQFF. CDR3 in DNA: TGTGCCAGCAGCCTCCGACTAGCGGGAGGGATGTACAATGAGCAGTTCTTC.

The CDR3 is CASSENGNQPQHF. The CDR3 bases are TGTGCCAGCAGCGAGAACGGCAATCAGCCCCAGCATTTT. The chain links TRBV6-5 to TRBJ1-5, with D uncertain. Trimming shortened V by 6 bases and J by 2 bases, and 8 bases separated the two germline ends. Germline lookup yields CDR1 MNHEY and CDR2 SVGAGI. This CDR3 is 13 amino acids long.

V and J are TRBV28 and TRBJ1-1; D is undetermined. The V gene's germline CDR1 is MDHEN and CDR2 SYDVKM. The CDR3 totals 16 residues. V was clipped by 6 bases and J by 0 bases, with 17 bases between them. The CDR3 protein is CASSQGSLSMNTEAFF. In nucleotides, the CDR3 is TGTGCCAGCAGCCAAGGGTCCCTCTCGATGAACACTGAAGCTTTCTTT.

This chain connects TRBV18 to TRBJ2-7, with 7 positions matching TRBD2. The CDR3 is made up of 16 amino acids. Unmatched junction bases numbered 13, after V lost 4 bases and J lost 4 bases. Germline lookup yields CDR1 KGHSH and CDR2 LQKENI. CDR3 in amino acids: CASSRTKSGTRYEQYF. The CDR3 DNA sequence: TGTGCCAGCTCACGCACAAAGAGCGGGACCCGATACGAGCAGTACTTC.

The rearrangement joins TRBV5-1 to TRBJ1-1; D is possibly TRBD1 (5 bases). The CDR3 is 15 amino acids. The V gene's germline CDR1 is SGHRS and CDR2 YFSETQ. With 0 bases removed from V and 4 bases from J, the gap between germline ends came to 13 bases. CDR3 sequence (DNA): TGCGCCAGCAGCTTGGACGTCAGGGAGGGCACTGAAGCTTTCTTT. It yields the protein CASSLDVREGTEAFF.

This clonotype was counted at least ten times. The gene calls are TRBV29-1 and TRBJ2-7, with 9 bases lining up with TRBD2. Germline CDR1 and CDR2: SQVTM and ANQGSEA. J lost 0 bases, V lost 3 bases, and 3 bases had no gene match. CDR3 length equals 14 residues. CDR3 loop: CSVEASGISYEQYF. In DNA, the CDR3 is TGCAGCGTTGAGGCTAGCGGGATCTCCTACGAGCAGTACTTC.

This clonotype was counted ten times or more. The J gene is TRBJ2-7, the V gene TRBV6-5, with TRBD2 as a possible D gene (5 bases). Looked up from germline, CDR1 is MNHEY and CDR2 is SVGAGI. The CDR3 covers 13 residues. V dropped 4 bases and J dropped 3 bases, with 10 bases sitting between them. CDR3 nucleotides: TGTGCCAGCAGTTTCCGCGGACTCTACGAGCAGTACTTC. This sequence encodes CASSFRGLYEQYF.

This clonotype was counted a few times. The J gene is TRBJ2-1, the V gene TRBV5-5; perhaps TRBD2 as D (5 bases). V lost 1 base to trimming and J lost 0 bases, with 14 bases between them. There are 17 residues in the CDR3. Germline values: CDR1 SGHKS, CDR2 YYEKEE (reference sequence). Written as DNA, the CDR3 is TGTGCCAGCAGCTTGTTCTTCGGGGTTAGCTCCTACAATGAGCAGTTCTTC. It is translated as CASSLFFGVSSYNEQFF.

This clonotype showed up many times. The rearrangement joins TRBV10-3 to TRBJ2-3, with a weak D call TRBD1 (5 bases). Deletions cut 10 bases from V and 0 bases from J, with 17 bases between. The germline V gene encodes CDR1 ENHRY and CDR2 SYGVKD. CDR3 length: 15 amino acids. The CDR3: CATVSGLSSTDTQYF. CDR3 nucleotide sequence: TGTGCCACGGTTTCAGGGTTATCTAGCACAGATACGCAGTATTTT.

CDR3 coding DNA: TGCGCCAGCAGCAAAAACCGGGACAGGGAGGGATCACCCCTCCACTTT. Encoded protein: CASSKNRDREGSPLHF. The chain employs TRBV5-1 and TRBJ1-6, with 9 bases identical to TRBD1. Germline CDR1 is SGHRS and CDR2 is YFSETQ. The CDR3 sequence is 16 residues long. The junction had 12 bases not matched to a gene; V was cut back by 4 bases and J by 10 bases. Using reference TRBV5-1 and TRBJ1-6 for the parts outside the CDR3, the full variable domain is KAGVTQTPRYLIKTRGQQVTLSCSPISGHRSVSWYQQTPGQGLQFLFEYFSETQRNKGNFPGRFSGRQFSNSRSEMNVSTLELGDSALYLCASSKNRDREGSPLHFGNGTRLTVT.

In its sample, this clonotype was seen once. The V call is TRBV7-9, the J call TRBJ2-1, with D unresolved. Germline V CDR1 and CDR2: SEHNR, FQNEAQ (reference sequence). The V end lost 1 base, the J end lost 9 bases, and 10 bases lay between the germline ends. The CDR3 length is 13 residues. The CDR3 loop reads CASSLGVLGEQFF. CDR3 bases: TGTGCCAGCAGCTTAGGAGTCCTGGGTGAGCAGTTCTTC.

V is TRBV19 and J is TRBJ1-1; perhaps TRBD1 as D (5 bases). Trimming shortened V by 1 base and J by 3 bases, and 9 bases separated the two germline ends. CDR3 size: 14 residues. Germline V CDR1 and CDR2: LNHDA, SQIVND (reference sequence). CDR3 residues: CASSIGDRDTEAFF. The CDR3 DNA is TGTGCCAGTAGTATAGGGGACCGCGACACTGAAGCTTTCTTT.

This clonotype was detected only a few times. The chain has TRBV10-3 and TRBJ2-2; D remains unclear. CDR1 ENHRY and CDR2 SYGVKD come from the germline V gene. V lost 5 bases and J lost 7, with 5 bases in between. This CDR3 region has 11 residues. The chain's CDR3 is CAISFNGELFF. CDR3 bases: TGTGCCATCAGTTTTAACGGGGAGCTGTTTTTT.